This paragraph reports one T cell receptor (beta chain). This sample is part of a study of shared clonotypes between healthy human individuals. Study summary: Participating donors consisted of two women and a few men aged 18 to 49.

The authors loaded about 0.2 ug DNA, around 30,000 T cell genomes, into sorted-subset replicate PCRs. Profiled with immunoSEQ multiplex PCR; TCRdb holds only in-frame clones, not every one. The table has roughly 2 million clones, 90% to 95% seen once. V was shortened by 4 bases and J by 7 bases, with 10 bases between the two germline ends. This CDR3 spans 12 amino acids. Germline V gene lookup returns CDR1 SGHTA and CDR2 FQGTGA. This TCR was sampled from a man younger than 30 in good health. The V gene is TRBV7-3, the J gene TRBJ1-1; D is ambiguous. Sequenced input: naive CD4+ T cells sorted from blood. Subset reported: CD45RA+ positively selected. The CDR3 loop reads CASSSFHGEAFF. The CDR3 DNA sequence: TGTGCCAGCAGCTCCTTCCATGGTGAAGCTTTCTTT. Based on the CDR3 plus reference TRBV7-3 and TRBJ1-1, the full variable domain is GAGVSQTPSNKVTEKGKYVELRCDPISGHTALYWYRQSLGQGPEFLIYFQGTGAADDSGLPNDRFFAVRPEGSVSTLKIQRTERGDSAVYLCASSSFHGEAFFGQGTRLTVV.